Listed below are T cell receptor beta chains from one sample, sequenced in a study of blood T cells in healthy people across ages. In TCRdb, the 5' RACE reads were re-called with MiXCR into one record per CDR3 protein. The sample consists of 500,000 to 700,000 distinct CDR3 sequences, 25% to 35% of them appearing once. The sequenced sample consisted of blood. These receptor sequences come from an elderly woman in good health. Each CDR3 is given with its conserved first and last residue. A D gene is named only where the DNA matches it firmly. Only some rows state a clone size, as once, few, many or a class for expanded clones.

cdr3_aa	cdr3_nt	v_call	clone_size	j_call	d_call
CASSRPGRWNYGYTF	TGTGCCAGCAGCCGACCGGGACGGTGGAACTATGGCTACACCTTC	TRBV7-3	many	TRBJ1-2	NA
CASSLYGGYSNQPQHF	TGTGCCAGCAGTTTATATGGGGGGTATAGCAATCAGCCCCAGCATTTT	TRBV27	many	TRBJ1-5	NA
CTSSSLNEQFF	TGTACCAGCAGCTCGCTAAATGAGCAGTTCTTC	TRBV7-3	NA	TRBJ2-1	NA
CSARDLGTGDNSPLHF	TGCAGTGCTAGAGACCTCGGGACAGGGGATAATTCACCCCTCCACTTT	TRBV20-1	many	TRBJ1-6	TRBD1
CSATSVSGRAYDTQYF	TGCAGTGCTACCTCCGTTAGCGGGAGGGCCTATGATACGCAGTATTTT	TRBV20-1	NA	TRBJ2-3	TRBD2
CASSSPPGGLTDTQYF	TGTGCCAGCAGCTCTCCCCCAGGGGGCCTGACAGATACGCAGTATTTT	TRBV7-2	NA	TRBJ2-3	TRBD1
CASSLISDRNNEQFF	TGTGCCAGCAGCTTAATCTCGGACAGGAACAATGAGCAGTTCTTC	TRBV7-3	many	TRBJ2-1	TRBD1
CASSEVQGAGAEAFF	TGTGCCAGCAGCGAGGTACAGGGGGCAGGAGCTGAAGCTTTCTTT	TRBV6-2/TRBV6-3	NA	TRBJ1-1	TRBD1
CASLGQSNQPQHF	TGTGCCAGCCTGGGACAGTCAAATCAGCCCCAGCATTTT	TRBV12-3/TRBV12-4	NA	TRBJ1-5	TRBD1
CATSDGSLEGYTF	TGTGCCACCAGTGATGGGAGCCTCGAAGGCTACACCTTC	TRBV24-1	few	TRBJ1-2	NA
CASSVGETFYGYTF	TGTGCCAGCAGCGTAGGTGAGACTTTCTATGGCTACACCTTC	TRBV9	many	TRBJ1-2	NA
CASSLRDRGTETQYF	TGTGCCAGCAGCTTACGGGACAGGGGCACCGAAACGCAGTATTTT	TRBV7-2	NA	TRBJ2-3	TRBD1
CSAEGAGPYGQYF	TGCAGTGCTGAGGGAGCGGGCCCCTACGGGCAGTACTTC	TRBV20-1	NA	TRBJ2-5	NA
CASSLADRDWTEAFF	TGCGCCAGCAGCTTGGCCGACAGGGATTGGACTGAAGCTTTCTTT	TRBV5-1	NA	TRBJ1-1	TRBD1
CASSLVGVLNQSQHF	TGTGCCAGCAGCTTAGTCGGGGTCCTGAATCAGTCCCAGCATTTT	TRBV7-2	once	TRBJ1-5	NA
CASSARRTGTGGYYGYTF	TGTGCCAGCAGCGCCCGTCGAACCGGGACAGGGGGTTACTATGGCTACACCTTC	TRBV7-2	many	TRBJ1-2	TRBD1
CASSIEGRGEQYF	TGTGCCAGTAGTATTGAGGGCCGGGGCGAGCAGTACTTC	TRBV19	NA	TRBJ2-7	NA
CASRPQTGQTQPQHF	TGTGCCAGCCGCCCTCAGACAGGGCAGACTCAGCCCCAGCATTTT	TRBV27	NA	TRBJ1-5	TRBD1
CASSSTGRGAHEQYF	TGTGCCAGCAGCAGCACGGGACGGGGGGCCCACGAGCAGTACTTC	TRBV28	few	TRBJ2-7	NA
CSARVAGGNNNEQFF	TGCAGTGCTAGGGTAGCGGGGGGGAACAACAATGAGCAGTTCTTC	TRBV20-1	many	TRBJ2-1	TRBD2
CASSGGTADTQYF	TGTGCCAGCAGCGGGGGGACAGCAGATACGCAGTATTTT	TRBV5-6	NA	TRBJ2-3	NA
CASSGSTNEKLFF	TGTGCCAGCTCGGGGTCAACTAATGAAAAACTGTTTTTT	TRBV7-9	NA	TRBJ1-4	NA
CAWTGGQEAQYF	TGTGCCTGGACGGGGGGTCAAGAGGCCCAGTACTTC	TRBV30	NA	TRBJ2-5	TRBD2
CASSSSGTGGEKLFF	TGTGCCAGCAGCTCATCCGGGACAGGGGGTGAAAAACTGTTTTTT	TRBV5-6	many	TRBJ1-4	TRBD1
CASSGDKREKLFF	TGTGCCAGCTCTGGGGACAAGAGGGAAAAACTGTTTTTT	TRBV18	NA	TRBJ1-4	NA
CASSRTGDNSPLHF	TGTGCCAGCAGCCGGACAGGGGATAATTCACCCCTCCACTTT	TRBV12-3/TRBV12-4	many	TRBJ1-6	TRBD1
CASSRTRLAGNQETQYF	TGTGCCAGCAGCCGAACCAGACTAGCGGGGAACCAAGAGACCCAGTACTTC	TRBV7-2	NA	TRBJ2-5	TRBD2
CASSEKGHSGNEQYF	TGTGCCAGCAGTGAAAAGGGGCATTCGGGGAACGAGCAGTACTTC	TRBV6-1	NA	TRBJ2-7	NA
CSAKHRTGNTEAFF	TGCAGTGCCAAACACCGGACAGGGAATACTGAAGCTTTCTTT	TRBV20-1	NA	TRBJ1-1	TRBD1
CSASGTLRGSSYNEQFF	TGCAGTGCTAGCGGCACTTTACGGGGGAGCTCCTACAATGAGCAGTTCTTC	TRBV20-1	many	TRBJ2-1	NA
CASSVQRGQYF	TGTGCCAGCAGTGTCCAGCGGGGACAGTACTTC	TRBV2	many	TRBJ2-7	TRBD2
CASSFWAGANNEQFF	TGTGCCAGCAGCTTCTGGGCGGGAGCTAACAATGAGCAGTTCTTC	TRBV7-2	NA	TRBJ2-1	TRBD2
CASSQVAGSTYEQYF	TGTGCCAGCAGCCAAGTAGCGGGGTCAACCTACGAGCAGTACTTC	TRBV4-2	many	TRBJ2-7	TRBD2
CASSRDRGQETQFF	TGTGCCAGCAGCCGGGACAGGGGACAAGAGACCCAGTTCTTC	TRBV2	NA	TRBJ2-1	TRBD1
CASSLKGVGQPQHF	TGCGCCAGCAGCTTAAAGGGGGTGGGCCAGCCCCAGCATTTT	TRBV10-2	few	TRBJ1-5	NA
CASSSRGLTGANVLTF	TGTGCCAGCAGTTCCAGGGGGCTGACAGGGGCCAACGTCCTGACTTTC	TRBV6-2/TRBV6-3	many	TRBJ2-6	TRBD1
CASSKTSGGSDTQYF	TGCGCCAGCAGCAAGACTAGCGGGGGTTCAGATACGCAGTATTTT	TRBV5-1	few	TRBJ2-3	TRBD2